Sequencing of this TCR beta chain was carried out in a study of sequential checkpoint blockade in melanoma. Background on the study: After both sequences, patients received maintenance nivolumab.

Treatment indicated: randomized to nivolumab then ipilimumab (arm A) or the reverse (arm B). None of the patients previously received DNA-damaging chemotherapy. Sorted cells were live CD3+CD8+, lacking CD19 and CD56, from PBMCs. Assay used: immunoSEQ multiplex PCR; TCRdb lists only in-frame clones, some missing. There are approximately 10,000 clones in the sample; about 78% occur only once, and around 11% lies in the top ten. With V trimmed by 1 base and J by 9 bases, 1 base remained unmatched. Germline CDR1 and CDR2: SEHNR and FQNEAQ (reference sequence). The CDR3 loop spans 13 amino acids. This TCR was sampled from a human donor with melanoma. This sample comprised CD8+ T cells sorted from blood (inferred from file names), obtained from a patient given nivolumab and ipilimumab in sequence. The rearrangement uses TRBV7-9 and TRBJ2-1, with 9 positions matching TRBD2. The CDR3 sequence is CASSLGLAVEQFF. In DNA, the CDR3 is TGTGCCAGCAGCTTAGGACTAGCGGTTGAGCAGTTCTTC.